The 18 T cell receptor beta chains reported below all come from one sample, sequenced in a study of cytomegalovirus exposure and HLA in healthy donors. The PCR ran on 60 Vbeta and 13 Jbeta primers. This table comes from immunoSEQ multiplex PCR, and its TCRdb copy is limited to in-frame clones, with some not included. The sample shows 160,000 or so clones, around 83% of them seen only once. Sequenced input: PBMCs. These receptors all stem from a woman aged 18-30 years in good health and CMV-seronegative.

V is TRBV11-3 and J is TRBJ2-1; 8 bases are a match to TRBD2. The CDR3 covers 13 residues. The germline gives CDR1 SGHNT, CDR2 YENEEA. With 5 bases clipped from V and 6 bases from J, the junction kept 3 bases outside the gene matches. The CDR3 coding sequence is TGTGCCAGCAGCCTAGCGGGTATCAATGAGCAGTTCTTC. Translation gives CASSLAGINEQFF.

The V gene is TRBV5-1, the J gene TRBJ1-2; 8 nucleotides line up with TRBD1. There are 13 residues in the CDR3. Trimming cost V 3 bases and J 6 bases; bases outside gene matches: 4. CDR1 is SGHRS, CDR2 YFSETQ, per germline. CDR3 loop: CASSWATGDGYTF. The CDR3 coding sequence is TGCGCCAGCAGCTGGGCGACAGGGGATGGCTACACCTTC.

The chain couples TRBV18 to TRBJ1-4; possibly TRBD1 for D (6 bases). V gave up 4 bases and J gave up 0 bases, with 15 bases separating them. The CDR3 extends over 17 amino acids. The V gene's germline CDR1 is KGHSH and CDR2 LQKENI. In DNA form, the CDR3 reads TGTGCCAGCTCACGAGGAAGTACAGGGCCAACTAATGAAAAACTGTTTTTT. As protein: CASSRGSTGPTNEKLFF.

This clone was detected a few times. In DNA, the CDR3 is TGTGCCAGCACATGTGGCGGACTATCGGATAGCTACGAGCAGTACTTC. This gives the protein CASTCGGLSDSYEQYF. The chain employs TRBV6-4 and TRBJ2-7; the D gene is possibly TRBD2 (6 bases). Trimming pared 7 bases from V and 3 bases from J, leaving 22 bases between. Per germline, CDR1 MRHNA and CDR2 SNTAGT. There are 16 residues in the CDR3.

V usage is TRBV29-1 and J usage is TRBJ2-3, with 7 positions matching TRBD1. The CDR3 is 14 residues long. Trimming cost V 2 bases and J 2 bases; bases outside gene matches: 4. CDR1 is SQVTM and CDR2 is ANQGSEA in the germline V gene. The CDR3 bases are TGCAGCGTTGAAAAACAGGGGACCACAGATACGCAGTATTTT. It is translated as CSVEKQGTTDTQYF.

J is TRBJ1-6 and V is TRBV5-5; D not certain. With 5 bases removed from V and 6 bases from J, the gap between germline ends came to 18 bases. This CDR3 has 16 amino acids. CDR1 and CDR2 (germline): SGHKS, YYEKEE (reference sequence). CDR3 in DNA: TGTGCCAGCAGTTTCCGGGAGTTTTGGCTTAATTCACCCCTCCACTTT. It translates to CASSFREFWLNSPLHF. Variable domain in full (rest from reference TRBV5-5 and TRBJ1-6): DAGVTQSPTHLIKTRGQQVTLRCSPISGHKSVSWYQQVLGQGPQFIFQYYEKEERGRGNFPDRFSARQFPNYSSELNVNALLLGDSALYLCASSFREFWLNSPLHFGNGTRLTVT.

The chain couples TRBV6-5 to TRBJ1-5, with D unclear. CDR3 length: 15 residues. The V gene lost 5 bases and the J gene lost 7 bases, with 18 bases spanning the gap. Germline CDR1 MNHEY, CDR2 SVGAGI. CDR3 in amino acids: CASSPLRGPHQPQHF. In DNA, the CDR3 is TGTGCCAGCAGTCCCCTCCGTGGGCCCCACCAGCCCCAGCATTTT.

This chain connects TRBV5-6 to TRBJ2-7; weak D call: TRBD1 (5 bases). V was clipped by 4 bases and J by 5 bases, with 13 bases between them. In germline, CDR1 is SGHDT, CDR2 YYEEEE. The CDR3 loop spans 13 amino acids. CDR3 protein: CASSPWTSDEQYF. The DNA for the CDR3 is TGTGCCAGCAGCCCATGGACATCGGACGAGCAGTACTTC.

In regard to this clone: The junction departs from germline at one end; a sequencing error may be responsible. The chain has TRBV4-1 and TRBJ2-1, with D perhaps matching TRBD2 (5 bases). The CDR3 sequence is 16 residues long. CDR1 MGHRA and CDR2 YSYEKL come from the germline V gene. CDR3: CASSQPEKDSNNEQFF. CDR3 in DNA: TGCGCCAGCAGCCAACCCGAAAAGGACTCCAACAATGAGCAGTTCTTC.

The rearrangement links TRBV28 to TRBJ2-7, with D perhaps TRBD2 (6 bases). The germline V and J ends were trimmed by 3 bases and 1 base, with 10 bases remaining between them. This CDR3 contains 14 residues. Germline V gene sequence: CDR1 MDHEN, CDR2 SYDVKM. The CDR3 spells CASSFRDFSYEQYF. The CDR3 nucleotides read TGTGCCAGCAGTTTTAGGGACTTTTCCTACGAGCAGTACTTC.

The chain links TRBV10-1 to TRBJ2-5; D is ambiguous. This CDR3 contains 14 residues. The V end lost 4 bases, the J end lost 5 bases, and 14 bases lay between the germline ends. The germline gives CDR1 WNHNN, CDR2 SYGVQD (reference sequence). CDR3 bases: TGCGCCAGCAGTGCAGCCGAGACCGGGGAGACCCAGTACTTC. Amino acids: CASSAAETGETQYF.

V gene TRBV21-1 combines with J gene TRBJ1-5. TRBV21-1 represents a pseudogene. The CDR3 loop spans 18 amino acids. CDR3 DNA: TGTGCCAGCAGCAAAATTTGTTCCGTTACTTATAGCAATCAGCCCCAGCATTTT. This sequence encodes CASSKICSVTYSNQPQHF.

DNA of the CDR3: TGTGCCAGCAGCTTAGGGACAGGGACTATCCCCTACGAGCAGTACTTC. Translating gives CASSLGTGTIPYEQYF. The V and J genes are TRBV7-6 and TRBJ2-7; D possibly corresponds to TRBD1 (8 bases). V lost 1 base and J lost 2, with 15 bases in between. The CDR3 is 16 residues long. Germline V lookup: CDR1 SGHVS, CDR2 FNYEAQ.

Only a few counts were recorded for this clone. CDR3 nucleotides: TGTGCCAGCAGCTCTCTAGCGGCCCAAGAGACCCAGTACTTC. This translates into CASSSLAAQETQYF. The chain links TRBV6-1 to TRBJ2-5; 7 bases agree with TRBD2. The junction had 5 bases not matched to a gene; V was cut back by 6 bases and J by 1 base. The CDR3 is 14 residues long. Germline-derived CDR1 and CDR2 are MNHNS and SASEGT.

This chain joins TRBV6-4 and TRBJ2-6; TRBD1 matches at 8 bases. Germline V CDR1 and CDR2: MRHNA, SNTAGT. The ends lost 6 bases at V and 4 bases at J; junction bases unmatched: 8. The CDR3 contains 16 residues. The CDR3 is CASRPGGPRGANVLTF. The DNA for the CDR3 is TGTGCCAGCAGACCAGGGGGCCCGAGGGGGGCCAACGTCCTGACTTTC.

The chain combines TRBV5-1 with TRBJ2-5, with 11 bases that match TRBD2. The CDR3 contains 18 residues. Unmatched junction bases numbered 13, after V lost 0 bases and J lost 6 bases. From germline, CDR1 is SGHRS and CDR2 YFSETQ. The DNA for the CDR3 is TGCGCCAGCAGCTTGGTACTAGCGGGGGCCCGGATAGAAAAGACCCAGTACTTC. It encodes CASSLVLAGARIEKTQYF.

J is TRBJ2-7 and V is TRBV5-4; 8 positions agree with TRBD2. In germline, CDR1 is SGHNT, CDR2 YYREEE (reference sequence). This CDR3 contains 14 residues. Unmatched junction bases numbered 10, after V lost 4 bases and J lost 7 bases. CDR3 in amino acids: CASSPGLAPREQYF. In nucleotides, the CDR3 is TGTGCCAGCAGCCCTGGACTAGCCCCAAGAGAGCAGTACTTC. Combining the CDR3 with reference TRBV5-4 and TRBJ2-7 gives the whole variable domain ETGVTQSPTHLIKTRGQQVTLRCSSQSGHNTVSWYQQALGQGPQFIFQYYREEENGRGNFPPRFSGLQFPNYSSELNVNALELDDSALYLCASSPGLAPREQYFGPGTRLTVT.

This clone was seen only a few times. The CDR3 DNA follows: TGTGCCAGCAGTGACTCGACAGGTGGCGGCTACACCTTC. Translating it yields CASSDSTGGGYTF. V is TRBV6-4 and J is TRBJ1-2; D may be TRBD1 (6 bases). V lost 0 bases to trimming and J lost 8 bases, with 10 bases between them. This CDR3 is built from 13 residues. Germline CDR1 reads MRHNA; CDR2 reads SNTAGT.